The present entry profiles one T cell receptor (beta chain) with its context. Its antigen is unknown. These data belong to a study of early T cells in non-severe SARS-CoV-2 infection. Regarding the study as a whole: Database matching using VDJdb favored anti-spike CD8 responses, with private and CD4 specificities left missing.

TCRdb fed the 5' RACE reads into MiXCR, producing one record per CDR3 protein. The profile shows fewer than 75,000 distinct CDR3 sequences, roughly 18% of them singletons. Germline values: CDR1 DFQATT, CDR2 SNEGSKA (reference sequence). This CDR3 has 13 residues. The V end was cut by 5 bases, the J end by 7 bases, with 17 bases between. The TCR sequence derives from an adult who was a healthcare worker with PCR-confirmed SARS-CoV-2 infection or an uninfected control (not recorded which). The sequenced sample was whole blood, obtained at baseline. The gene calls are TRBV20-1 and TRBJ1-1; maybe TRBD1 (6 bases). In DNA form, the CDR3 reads TGCAGTGCTCCCCGGGACACCGAGGGTGAAGCTTTCTTT. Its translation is CSAPRDTEGEAFF.